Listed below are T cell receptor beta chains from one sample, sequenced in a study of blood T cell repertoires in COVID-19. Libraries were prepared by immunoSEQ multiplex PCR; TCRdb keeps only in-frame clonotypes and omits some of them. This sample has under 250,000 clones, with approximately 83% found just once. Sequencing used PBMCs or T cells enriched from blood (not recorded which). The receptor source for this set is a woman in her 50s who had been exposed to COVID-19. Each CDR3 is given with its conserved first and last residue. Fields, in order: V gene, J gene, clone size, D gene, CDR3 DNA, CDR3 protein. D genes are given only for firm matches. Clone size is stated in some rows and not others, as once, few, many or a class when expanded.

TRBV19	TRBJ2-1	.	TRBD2	TGTGCCAGCCCAAAGCGGGGATCCAATGAGCAGTTCTTC	CASPKRGSNEQFF
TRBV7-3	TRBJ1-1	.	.	TGTGCCAGCAGCTTGGGTAGGGGGAACACTGAAGCTTTCTTT	CASSLGRGNTEAFF
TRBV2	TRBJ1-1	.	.	TGTGCCAGCAGTGTCATGTTGGGGGGCACTGAAGCTTTCTTT	CASSVMLGGTEAFF
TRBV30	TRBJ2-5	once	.	TGTGCCTGGAGTGCTCGAGAGACCCAGTACTTC	CAWSARETQYF
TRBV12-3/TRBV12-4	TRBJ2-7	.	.	TGTGCCAGCAGTCTTTTAGCGCAGTACGAGCAGTACTTC	CASSLLAQYEQYF
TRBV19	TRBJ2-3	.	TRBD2	TGTGCCAGTAGTAAGGGACTAGCGGGGTCAGATACGCAGTATTTT	CASSKGLAGSDTQYF
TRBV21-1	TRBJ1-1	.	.	TGTGCCGTGGGACAGGGGCGGGATGCTGAAGCTTTCTTT	CAVGQGRDAEAFF
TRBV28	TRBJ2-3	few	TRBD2	TGTGCCAGCAGGGCGGGGGGGAGCTTAGATACGCAGTATTTT	CASRAGGSLDTQYF
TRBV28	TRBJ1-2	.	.	TGTGCCAGCAGTTTGGGAGGCAACTATGGCTACACCTTC	CASSLGGNYGYTF
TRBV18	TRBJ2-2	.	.	TGTGCCAGCTCACCCGTCACAGGGACCGGGGAGCTGTTTTTT	CASSPVTGTGELFF
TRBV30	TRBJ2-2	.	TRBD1	TGTGCCTGGAGTTACTCCGGGACAGGGGTTAACACCGGGGAGCTGTTTTTT	CAWSYSGTGVNTGELFF
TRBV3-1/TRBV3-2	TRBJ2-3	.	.	TGTGCCAGCAGCCAAGGTGGCGGGGATACAGATACGCAGTATTTT	CASSQGGGDTDTQYF
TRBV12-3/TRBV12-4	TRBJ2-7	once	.	TGTGCCAGCCGGCCAGGCCCCCTCTACGAGCAGTACTTC	CASRPGPLYEQYF
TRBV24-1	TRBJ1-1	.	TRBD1	TGTGCCACCAGTGCCCCGGGACAGGGGGCTTTCTTT	CATSAPGQGAFF
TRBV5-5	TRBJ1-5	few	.	TGTGCCTCCTCTGTCGGTGTACAGACCAATCAGCCCCAGCATTTT	CASSVGVQTNQPQHF
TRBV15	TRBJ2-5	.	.	TGTGCCACCAGCAGAGGCCCGGGAAACCAAGAGACCCAGTACTTC	CATSRGPGNQETQYF
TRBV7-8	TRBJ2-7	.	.	TGTGCCAGCAGCTTCGCTAGCAGTCGATCCTACGAGCAGTACTTC	CASSFASSRSYEQYF
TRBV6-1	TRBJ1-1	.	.	TGTGCCAGCAGTGAAGCGGGGCAACCGAACACTGAAGCTTTCTTT	CASSEAGQPNTEAFF
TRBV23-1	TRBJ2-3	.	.	TGCGCCAGCAGTCAAGCGACAGCCACAGATACGCAGTATTTT	CASSQATATDTQYF
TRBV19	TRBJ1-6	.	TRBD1	TGTGCCAGTAACACCGGGACAGGGGGGCCACCCCTCCACTTT	CASNTGTGGPPLHF
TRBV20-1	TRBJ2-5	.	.	TGCAGTGCTAGGCCTGGCGAGACCCAGTACTTC	CSARPGETQYF
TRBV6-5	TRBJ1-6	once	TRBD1	TGTGCCAGCAGTTACTCGACAGGGAATTCACCCCTCCACTTT	CASSYSTGNSPLHF
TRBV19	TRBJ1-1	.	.	TGTGCCAGTAGTATAGATCTGGAGGGGGAGGGGAACACTGAAGCTTTCTTT	CASSIDLEGEGNTEAFF
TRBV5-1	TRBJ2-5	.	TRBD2	TGCGCCAGCAGCTTGGGGTTGGGAGGGCGAGAGACCCAGTACTTC	CASSLGLGGRETQYF
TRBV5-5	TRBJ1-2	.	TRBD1	TGTGCCAGCAGCTTGAGGGGGGACAGGGGCGACTATGGCTACACCTTC	CASSLRGDRGDYGYTF
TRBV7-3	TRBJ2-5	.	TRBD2	TGTGCCAGCAGCTTAGGGGGGGAAGAGACCCAGTACTTC	CASSLGGEETQYF
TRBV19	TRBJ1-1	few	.	TGTGCCAGTAGTAACAGTGGAGGGGTGAACACTGAAGCTTTCTTT	CASSNSGGVNTEAFF
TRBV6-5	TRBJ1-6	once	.	TGTGCCAGCAGCTTGGACAGTCCTTTGAATTCACCCCTCCACTTT	CASSLDSPLNSPLHF
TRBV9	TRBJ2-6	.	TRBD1	TGTGCCAGCAGCCCGGGGACAGGGATGATTGGGGCCAACGTCCTGACTTTC	CASSPGTGMIGANVLTF
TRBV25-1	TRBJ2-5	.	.	TGTGCCAGCAGCCTAGGGGGTCAGGGGACCCAGTACTTC	CASSLGGQGTQYF
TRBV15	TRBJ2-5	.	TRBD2	TGTGCCACCAGCCCAGACGGGGGGAGGGAGACCCAGTACTTC	CATSPDGGRETQYF
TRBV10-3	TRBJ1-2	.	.	TGTGCCATCAGCGAAGGGGGACGGGCCTATGGCTACACCTTC	CAISEGGRAYGYTF
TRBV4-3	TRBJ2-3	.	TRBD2	TGCGCCAGCAGCCAGCAGGGACTAGGAACAGATACGCAGTATTTT	CASSQQGLGTDTQYF
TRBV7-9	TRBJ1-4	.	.	TGTGCCAGCAGCTTAGTTATGGAGTCGACTAATGAAAAACTGTTTTTT	CASSLVMESTNEKLFF
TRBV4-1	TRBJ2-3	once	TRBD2	TGCGCCAGCAGCTACATCCCTAGCGGACCGAGGGATACGCAGTATTTT	CASSYIPSGPRDTQYF
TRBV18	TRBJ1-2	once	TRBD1	TGTGCCAGCTCGGAGGGACAGGGATTAAGTGGCTACACCTTC	CASSEGQGLSGYTF
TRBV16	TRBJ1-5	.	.	TGTGCCAGCAGCCAATCGATTTCCGGGGGCAATCAGCCCCAGCATTTT	CASSQSISGGNQPQHF
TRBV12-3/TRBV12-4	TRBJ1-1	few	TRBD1	TGTGCCAGCTCAGGGGGGACCACTGAAGCTTTCTTT	CASSGGTTEAFF
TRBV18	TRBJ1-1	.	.	TGTGCCAGCTCCCAAGGGGGCACTGAAGCTTTCTTT	CASSQGGTEAFF
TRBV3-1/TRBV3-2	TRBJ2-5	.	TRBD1	TGTGCCAGCAGCCATCGGACAGGGGGCCGGCAAGAGACCCAGTACTTC	CASSHRTGGRQETQYF
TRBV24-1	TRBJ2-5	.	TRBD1	TGTGCCACCTCGGACAGGGACACAGAGACCCAGTACTTC	CATSDRDTETQYF
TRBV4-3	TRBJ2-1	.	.	TGCGCCAGCAGCCCTGAGACGGAGCCCTACAATGAGCAGTTCTTC	CASSPETEPYNEQFF
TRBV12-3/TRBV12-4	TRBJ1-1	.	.	TGTGCCAGCAGTTTGGGGCTTAACACTGAAGCTTTCTTT	CASSLGLNTEAFF
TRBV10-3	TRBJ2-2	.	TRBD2	TGTGCCATCAGGAAGGGGAGGGGAGTGGCCGGGGAGCTGTTTTTT	CAIRKGRGVAGELFF
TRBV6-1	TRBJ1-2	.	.	TGTGCCAGCAGTGAAAGAACTCCTCCCCGCTACACCTTC	CASSERTPPRYTF
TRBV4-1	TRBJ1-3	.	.	TGCGCCAGCAGCCAAGAGGGGCGAAACACCATATATTTT	CASSQEGRNTIYF
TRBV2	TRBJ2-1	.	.	TGTGCCAGCAGTGAAGCGCTTAAGGGGGACGAGCAGTTCTTC	CASSEALKGDEQFF
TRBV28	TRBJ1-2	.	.	TGTGCCAGCAGTGCACCAGCCGGGAACTATGGCTACACCTTC	CASSAPAGNYGYTF
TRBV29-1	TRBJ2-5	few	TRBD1	TGCAGCGTAATTGACAGGGGGCAAGAGACCCAGTACTTC	CSVIDRGQETQYF
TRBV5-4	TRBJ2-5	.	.	TGTGCCAGCAGCTTGGATTCGGGGAGCCAAGAGACCCAGTACTTC	CASSLDSGSQETQYF
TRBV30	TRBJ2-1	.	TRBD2	TGTGCCTGGAGTCTTAGCGGGGGGACCAATGAGCAGTTCTTC	CAWSLSGGTNEQFF